The clone carrying this T cell receptor (beta chain) was counted a few times. This sample was taken from a study of metastatic and nonmetastatic thyroid tumors. Study-level information: Repertoire comparisons spanned blood and tumor or nodule tissue from malignant and benign thyroid patients.

The CDR3 has 13 amino acids. The germline V gene encodes CDR1 LNHDA and CDR2 SQIVND (reference sequence). The V and J ends lost 7 bases and 9 bases respectively, with 13 bases between them. As handled by the study authors: A distant-metastasis classifier for papillary thyroid cancer was built using CDR3 differences across clinicopathological groups. TCRdb reanalyzed the PCR reads with MiXCR. TCRdb, rather than the study authors, made the V and J calls. The table includes fewer than 70,000 clones, roughly 30% detected once. Ahead of thyroid surgery, no patient had received treatment of any kind. The sequenced material came from blood. The source of this sequence is a female donor with papillary thyroid cancer or a benign thyroid nodule (not recorded which). Some clones in this sample may be carry-over from other donors' samples. V gene TRBV19 combines with J gene TRBJ1-6; no clear D gene. CDR3 sequence (DNA): TGTGCCAGTACCCCAGACACCCTTTCACCCCTCCACTTT. Translating it yields CASTPDTLSPLHF.